Each of the 23 T cell receptor beta chains below was sequenced from the same sample in a study of cytomegalovirus exposure and HLA in healthy donors. In the PCR, 60 Vbeta and 13 Jbeta primers were used. The data were produced by immunoSEQ multiplex PCR, yet TCRdb's version contains in-frame clones alone and is incomplete. The sample's table shows 200,000 to 250,000 clones. Material: PBMCs. The receptor source for this set is a woman younger than 45 in good health and CMV-seropositive.

The chain uses TRBV29-1 and TRBJ2-5; D is undetermined. Trimming removed 4 bases at V and 5 bases at J, with 11 bases between. Germline CDR1 and CDR2: SQVTM and ANQGSEA. This CDR3 region has 12 residues. This chain's CDR3 is CSVVVSSETQYF. DNA for the CDR3: TGCAGCGTTGTGGTCAGTTCGGAGACCCAGTACTTC.

V usage is TRBV28 and J usage is TRBJ2-7; maybe TRBD1 (5 bases). Germline V gene data show CDR1 as MDHEN and CDR2 as SYDVKM. This CDR3 is built from 15 residues. V lost 2 bases, J lost 6 bases, and 17 bases lay in between. The CDR3 DNA is TGTGCCAGCAGTTTAGGGGTGACAGCATCGGCCGAGCAGTACTTC. It encodes CASSLGVTASAEQYF.

The J gene is TRBJ1-1, the V gene TRBV28; D is undetermined. V was shortened by 5 bases and J by 7 bases, with 11 bases between the two germline ends. This CDR3 is 12 amino acids long. From germline, CDR1 is MDHEN and CDR2 SYDVKM. CDR3 nucleotide sequence: TGTGCCAGCAGTCGTCCCTTAATTGAAGCTTTCTTT. It specifies CASSRPLIEAFF.

The genes are TRBV15 and TRBJ2-5; TRBD2 matches 9 bases. Germline loops: CDR1 LNHNV, CDR2 YYDKDF (reference sequence). The CDR3 covers 17 residues. V lost 0 bases, J lost 4 bases, and 9 bases stayed unmatched. CDR3 loop: CATSRDSGGRAGETQYF. The CDR3 bases are TGTGCCACCAGCAGAGATTCCGGCGGGAGGGCGGGAGAGACCCAGTACTTC.

The CDR3 reads CASSPWEGNTGELFF. In nucleotides, the CDR3 is TGTGCCAGCTCACCTTGGGAGGGGAACACCGGGGAGCTGTTTTTT. The chain couples TRBV18 to TRBJ2-2, with 7 positions matching TRBD2. V shed 3 bases and J 1 base; nucleotides not matched to a gene: 2. Looked up from germline, CDR1 is KGHSH and CDR2 is LQKENI. This CDR3 has 15 amino acids.

This sequence joins TRBV4-3 and TRBJ2-7; the match to TRBD2 covers 10 bases. CDR1 is LGHNA and CDR2 is YSLEER in the germline V gene. V shed 0 bases, J shed 3 bases, and the junction held 8 bases outside the gene matches. The CDR3 consists of 17 residues. The CDR3 reads CASSQDSASGGIYEQYF. CDR3 DNA: TGCGCCAGCAGCCAAGATTCGGCTAGCGGGGGAATCTACGAGCAGTACTTC.

CDR3 protein: CASSLKPGTGDTEAFF. CDR3 sequence (DNA): TGTGCCAGCAGCCTTAAACCGGGGACAGGGGACACTGAAGCTTTCTTT. The chain carries TRBV7-9 and TRBJ1-1; 10 bases map to TRBD1. The germline V gene has CDR1 SEHNR and CDR2 FQNEAQ (reference sequence). The CDR3 contains 16 residues. V gave up 5 bases and J gave up 3 bases; unmatched junction bases: 9.

This sequence joins TRBV27 and TRBJ1-1; no definite D call. The CDR3 loop spans 15 amino acids. CDR1 and CDR2 from the germline V gene are MNHEY and SMNVEV (reference sequence). V gave up 4 bases and J gave up 5 bases, with 17 bases separating them. The CDR3 nucleotides read TGTGCCAGCAGTTCCCTCCGGGAGGTAAGGACTGAAGCTTTCTTT. As protein: CASSSLREVRTEAFF.

This chain joins TRBV4-1 and TRBJ2-5; TRBD1 is a possible D gene (5 bases). V lost 1 base to trimming and J lost 4 bases, with 13 bases between them. Germline lookup yields CDR1 MGHRA and CDR2 YSYEKL. This CDR3 contains 15 residues. Here the CDR3 reads CASSQGVAGSETQYF. CDR3 DNA sequence: TGCGCCAGCAGCCAAGGGGTAGCAGGGTCAGAGACCCAGTACTTC.

The chain combines TRBV18 with TRBJ1-5; the D gene is possibly TRBD1 (5 bases). From germline, CDR1 is KGHSH and CDR2 LQKENI. This CDR3 has 17 residues. Trimming left V 1 base short and J 5 bases short, with 18 bases between. CDR3 nucleotide sequence: TGTGCCAGCTCACCACGGGACTGGACCTCCGGGCATCAGCCCCAGCATTTT. Its protein product is CASSPRDWTSGHQPQHF.

V is TRBV11-2 and J is TRBJ2-5, with TRBD1 matching 7 bases. The CDR3 covers 18 residues. J was trimmed by 1 base and V by 6 bases; bases with no gene match: 17. Germline V gene sequence: CDR1 SGHAT, CDR2 FQNNGV. The CDR3 protein is CASSLDRMDLRIQETQYF. The CDR3 DNA reads as TGTGCCAGCAGTTTGGACAGGATGGACCTGAGGATCCAAGAGACCCAGTACTTC.

The chain carries TRBV5-1 and TRBJ2-3; 14 nucleotides agree with TRBD2. CDR1 is SGHRS and CDR2 is YFSETQ in the germline V gene. The CDR3 is made up of 16 amino acids. The V segment lost 1 base and the J segment 6 bases; nucleotides outside the gene matches: 4. CDR3 DNA sequence: TGCGCCAGCAGCTTGACCGGGACTAGCGGGGGCGATACGCAGTATTTT. Its protein is CASSLTGTSGGDTQYF.

The V gene is TRBV10-3, the J gene TRBJ1-1; no definite D call. The V and J ends lost 4 bases and 1 base respectively, with 4 bases between them. This CDR3 contains 12 residues. Germline CDR1 and CDR2: ENHRY and SYGVKD. The CDR3 bases are TGTGCCATCAGTGTAGAGAACACTGAAGCTTTCTTT. Translated: CAISVENTEAFF.

The chain is built from TRBV7-2 and TRBJ2-1; 11 bases map to TRBD2. The CDR3 has 13 residues. From germline, CDR1 is SGHTA and CDR2 FQGNSA. The junction had 3 bases not matched to a gene; V was cut back by 6 bases and J by 8 bases. CDR3 protein: CASRTSGTDEQFF. The CDR3 nucleotides read TGTGCCAGCAGGACTAGCGGGACTGATGAGCAGTTCTTC.

This chain connects TRBV11-2 to TRBJ2-7; no clear D. The CDR3 extends over 14 amino acids. Germline-derived CDR1 and CDR2 are SGHAT and FQNNGV. V gave up 5 bases and J gave up 0 bases, with 11 bases separating them. DNA of the CDR3: TGTGCCAGCAGCAGCGACCGGATCTCCTACGAGCAGTACTTC. Translation gives CASSSDRISYEQYF.

The chain links TRBV11-2 to TRBJ2-1, with 13 bases fitting TRBD2. The CDR3 is made up of 18 amino acids. Germline assignment: CDR1 SGHAT and CDR2 FQNNGV. V was pared by 4 bases and J by 3 bases, with 9 bases of the junction left unmatched. The CDR3 here is CASSSRGGLAGVYNEQFF. The CDR3 DNA reads as TGTGCCAGCAGCTCTAGGGGAGGACTAGCGGGAGTCTACAATGAGCAGTTCTTC.

V gene TRBV7-8 combines with J gene TRBJ2-7; D is possibly TRBD1 (5 bases). The germline V and J ends were trimmed by 6 bases and 6 bases, with 15 bases remaining between them. This CDR3 has 13 residues. The germline gives CDR1 SGHVS, CDR2 FQNEAQ. The CDR3, as DNA: TGTGCCAGCAGGGGCCAAGGGGCCGGCGAGCAGTACTTC. This codes for CASRGQGAGEQYF.

The chain is built from TRBV19 and TRBJ2-1; TRBD2 agrees at 14 bases. The CDR3 runs 16 residues. In germline, CDR1 is LNHDA, CDR2 SQIVND (reference sequence). V trimming: 7 bases; J trimming: 7 bases; junction bases outside the gene matches: 9. CDR3 amino acids: CASTPGLAGAGNEQFF. As DNA, the CDR3 is TGTGCCAGTACCCCGGGACTAGCGGGAGCCGGGAATGAGCAGTTCTTC.

The chain carries TRBV5-1 and TRBJ2-1; the match to TRBD2 covers 10 bases. Germline V CDR1 and CDR2: SGHRS, YFSETQ. Losses at the gene ends were 3 bases for V and 2 bases for J; bases not matched to a gene: 2. The CDR3 spans 15 residues. CDR3 DNA: TGCGCCAGCAGCTACACTAGCGGGGCCTACAATGAGCAGTTCTTC. Translated: CASSYTSGAYNEQFF. Using reference TRBV5-1 and TRBJ2-1 for the parts outside the CDR3, the full variable domain is KAGVTQTPRYLIKTRGQQVTLSCSPISGHRSVSWYQQTPGQGLQFLFEYFSETQRNKGNFPGRFSGRQFSNSRSEMNVSTLELGDSALYLCASSYTSGAYNEQFFGPGTRLTVL.

The chain is built from TRBV30 and TRBJ2-3, with D possibly matching TRBD1 (5 bases). The CDR3 contains 11 residues. The V and J ends lost 1 base and 12 bases respectively, with 11 bases between them. Looked up from germline, CDR1 is GTSNPN and CDR2 is SVGIG (reference sequence). In DNA, the CDR3 is TGTGCCTGGAGTGACTCCAGGGAACAGTATTTT. This codes for CAWSDSREQYF.

The V call is TRBV29-1, the J call TRBJ2-5; weak D call: TRBD2 (6 bases). The length of the CDR3 is 13 residues. Germline assignment: CDR1 SQVTM and CDR2 ANQGSEA. The V end was cut by 5 bases, the J end by 2 bases, with 12 bases between. The DNA of the CDR3 is TGCAGCGTTACCGGGGGTCAGCAAGAGACCCAGTACTTC. Translated: CSVTGGQQETQYF.

The genes are TRBV7-9 and TRBJ1-6; no definite D call. The CDR3 is 17 residues long. Trimming pared 1 base from V and 0 bases from J, leaving 10 bases between. Germline V lookup: CDR1 SEHNR, CDR2 FQNEAQ (reference sequence). Written as DNA, the CDR3 is TGTGCCAGCAGCTTAGGTCCCCCGAGCTCCTATAATTCACCCCTCCACTTT. Amino acid sequence: CASSLGPPSSYNSPLHF.

The chain recombines TRBV5-1 with TRBJ2-1; 9 bases line up with TRBD1. The CDR3 runs to 16 residues. Germline V CDR1 and CDR2: SGHRS, YFSETQ. Trimming removed 5 bases from V and 6 bases from J; junction bases left unmatched: 12. This CDR3 reads CASSFRAGQGSNEQFF. The CDR3 coding sequence is TGCGCCAGCAGTTTTAGAGCGGGACAGGGTTCCAATGAGCAGTTCTTC.